A single sample is the source of the 25 T cell receptor gamma chains below, sequenced in a study of γδ T cells in repeated Plasmodium falciparum infection. Vgamma9/Vdelta2+ and Vdelta2-negative gammadelta T cells were flow-sorted from PBMC for bulk sequencing. TCRdb fed the multiplex PCR reads to CATT. There are 25,000 to 30,000 gamma-chain clones in the sample; around 3% occur only once, and 30% to 35% lies in the top ten. Sequencing was done on a sample of gamma-delta T cells from blood. The receptors stem from a pool of human donors (malaria-infected and uninfected, not separated).

This clone was detected many times. TCRdb records a much larger clone's protein for this DNA, with a difference at residue 7 that likely arises from a read error; the protein given is the translation of the DNA. Other DNA variants within this sample encode the same CDR3. This chain connects TRGV3 to TRGJ1 or TRGJ2. The CDR3 is 13 amino acids. Germline CDR1 is VTNTFY and CDR2 is YDVSTARD (reference sequence). J was trimmed by 5 bases and V by 0 bases; bases with no gene match: 4. The CDR3 bases are TGTGCCACCTGGGACAGGTGGAATTATAAGAAACTCTTT. Its translation: CATWDRWNYKKLF.

The sample holds many counts of this clone. The gene calls are TRGV2 and TRGJP1. Looked up from germline, CDR1 is EGSNGY and CDR2 is YDSYNSKV. The trim removed 0 bases at V and 8 bases at J, leaving 6 bases unmatched. The CDR3 consists of 14 residues. Written as DNA, the CDR3 is TGTGCCACCTGGGACGGGCAGAGGGGTTGGTTCAAGATATTT. Translated, it gives CATWDGQRGWFKIF.

With respect to this clone: A read error is likely here: a far larger clone is one base away. Other DNA sequences in this specimen translate into the identical CDR3. The CDR3 reads CATWDRHILPPFYYKKLF. CDR3 in DNA: TGTGCCACCTGGGACAGGCATATTCTGCCCCCCTTTTATTATAAGAAACTCTTT. The J gene is TRGJ1 or TRGJ2, the V gene TRGV5. TCRdb supplies no J gene; here it was assigned by aligning the nucleotide sequence to germline. The CDR3 is 18 residues long. Germline trimming cut 0 bases from V and 3 bases from J; bases unmatched to any gene: 17. CDR1 and CDR2 (germline): VINAFY, YDVSNSKD.

As for this clone: With a far larger clone one base away, a read error is the likely cause. The same CDR3 arises from other DNA sequences in this sample as well. The rearrangement joins TRGV9 to TRGJ1 or TRGJ2. The J gene, missing from TCRdb, was assigned here through DNA to germline matching. The germline gives CDR1 GITISATS, CDR2 ISYDGTV (reference sequence). This CDR3 has 15 residues. V dropped 4 bases and J dropped 3; count of bases not matched to a gene: 12. CDR3 sequence reads: CALWESSQPYYKKLF. The CDR3 DNA reads TGTGCCTTGTGGGAATCATCACAGCCTTATTATAAGAAACTCTTT.

Points on this clone: The amino acid sequence in TCRdb belongs to a much larger clone and departs from this DNA's translation at residue 10, likely a sequencing read error; the sequence shown is translated from the DNA. The V and J genes are TRGV9 and TRGJ1 or TRGJ2. This CDR3 has 14 amino acids. CDR1 and CDR2 from the germline V gene are GITISATS and ISYDGTV (reference sequence). CDR3 coding DNA: TGTGCCTTGTGGGAGATCCCAAATTATTGTAAGAAACTCTTT. It specifies CALWEIPNYCKKLF.

This clone has at least ten counts. The chain uses TRGV4 and TRGJ1 or TRGJ2. J lost 7 bases, V lost 4 bases, and 13 bases had no gene match. The germline gives CDR1 EGSTGY, CDR2 YDSYTSSV. The CDR3 extends over 14 amino acids. CDR3: CATWDYRGRYKKLF. In DNA, the CDR3 is TGTGCCACCTGGGACTACCGGGGAAGGTATAAGAAACTCTTT.

Ten or more counts support this clone. TCRdb assigns this DNA the protein of a much larger clone, which departs from its translation at residue 9; this likely reflects a read error, and the protein shown comes from translating the DNA. The sample carries other DNA sequences with the same CDR3. This chain joins TRGV9 and TRGJ1 or TRGJ2. TCRdb records no J gene; here it was assigned by comparing the DNA to germline. This CDR3 region has 12 residues. The V gene's germline CDR1 is GITISATS and CDR2 ISYDGTV (reference sequence). CDR3 amino acids: CALWEVRYRKLF. CDR3 DNA: TGTGCCTTGTGGGAGGTGAGGTATAGGAAACTCTTT.

This clone was picked up many times. A much larger clone sits a single nucleotide away, making a read error possible. The chain uses TRGV9 and TRGJ1 or TRGJ2. Germline V gives CDR1 GITISATS, CDR2 ISYDGTV (reference sequence). The CDR3 sequence is 13 residues long. Losses at the gene ends were 2 bases for V and 2 bases for J; bases not matched to a gene: 3. CDR3 coding DNA: TGTGCCTTGTGGGAGGGCCATTATTATAAGAAACTCTTT. It yields the protein CALWEGHYYKKLF.

This clone occurred a few times. The mismatch at residue 13 between this DNA's translation and the TCRdb protein of a much larger clone likely reflects a read error; the protein shown is translated from the DNA. V usage is TRGV9 and J usage is TRGJP. Here the J gene was assigned by germline matching of the DNA, as TCRdb has none. This CDR3 is built from 14 residues. The germline gives CDR1 GITISATS, CDR2 ISYDGTV (reference sequence). After removal of 4 bases from V and 23 bases from J, the junction contained 17 bases not matched to a gene. The CDR3 nucleotides read TGTGCCTTGTGGGACCCACTAACTGGTTGGTTCAAGGTATTT. It encodes CALWDPLTGWFKVF.

This clone showed up just a few times. With a far larger clone one base away, a read error is the likely cause. Because the CDR3's place on the DNA is in doubt, the DNA is left out and the CDR3 is given as listed by TCRdb. The V gene call reads TRGV9; no J gene was called. Ends included, the CDR3 has 27 residues. Germline V gene data show CDR1 as GITISATS and CDR2 as ISYDGTV (reference sequence). The CDR3 loop reads CALFRRNSLAVEQHLLSQVSIGRIQHF.

This clone was detected many times. The V call is TRGV2, the J call TRGJP. The CDR3 totals 15 residues. Trimming cost V 8 bases and J 4 bases; bases outside gene matches: 5. CDR1 and CDR2 (germline): EGSNGY, YDSYNSKV. This chain's CDR3 is CATLIQELGKKIKVF. The CDR3 bases are TGTGCCACCTTAATACAAGAGTTGGGCAAAAAAATCAAGGTATTT.

About this clone: A read error is possible here, since a much larger clone lies one base away. Other DNA sequences in this sample translate to the same CDR3. The chain carries TRGV4 and TRGJ1 or TRGJ2. TCRdb records no J gene; here it was assigned by comparing the DNA to germline. CDR1 and CDR2 (germline): EGSTGY, YDSYTSSV. Trimming cost V 3 bases and J 6 bases; bases outside gene matches: 11. This CDR3 spans 14 amino acids. For the CDR3, the DNA is TGTGCCACCTGGGATAGACCCCGTCGTTATAAGAAACTCTTT. Translating it yields CATWDRPRRYKKLF.

This clone was seen many times. This may arise from a read error, as a much more abundant clone is one base away. The CDR3 loop reads CATWDSNYYKKLF. In DNA, the CDR3 is TGTGCCACCTGGGATTCTAATTATTATAAGAAACTCTTT. This rearrangement joins TRGV4 to TRGJ1 or TRGJ2. The V gene end was trimmed by 3 bases and the J gene end by 1 base; junction bases not matched to a gene: 3. The germline V gene encodes CDR1 EGSTGY and CDR2 YDSYTSSV. The CDR3 extends over 13 amino acids.

This clone was recorded at least ten times. The chain employs TRGV3 and TRGJ1 or TRGJ2. The germline CDR1 and CDR2 sequences are VTNTFY and YDVSTARD (reference sequence). There are 16 residues in the CDR3. With 6 bases clipped from V and 5 bases from J, the junction kept 19 bases outside the gene matches. The CDR3: CATWNKSSLSHYKKLF. In DNA, the CDR3 is TGTGCCACCTGGAACAAATCCTCGTTGTCGCATTATAAGAAACTCTTT.

This clone was detected ten times or more. This sample includes further DNA sequences coding for the same CDR3. The chain has TRGV9 and TRGJP. This CDR3 has 16 residues. Germline CDR1 GITISATS, CDR2 ISYDGTV (reference sequence). After removal of 1 base from V and 7 bases from J, the junction contained 4 bases not matched to a gene. The CDR3 loop reads CALWEVTELGKKIKVF. The DNA for the CDR3 is TGTGCCTTGTGGGAGGTTACCGAGTTGGGCAAAAAAATCAAGGTATTT.

This clone occurred many times. A read error may explain this, as a much larger clone is one base away. No J gene call was made, and the V gene is TRGV9. This CDR3 has 14 residues. CDR1 and CDR2 (germline): GITISATS, ISYDGTV (reference sequence). The CDR3 nucleotides are TGTGCCTTGTGGGAGGTATCCCTCTATTATAAGAAGCTCTTT. Its translation: CALWEVSLYYKKLF.

On this clone: A read error is likely here: a far larger clone is one base away. Other DNA sequences in the sample encode the same CDR3. Called V gene: TRGV5; the J gene was not called. This CDR3 is 14 amino acids long. Germline V lookup: CDR1 VINAFY, CDR2 YDVSNSKD. The CDR3 nucleotides are TGTGCCACCTGGGACAGGAGGGCCTATTATAAGAAACTCTTC. It translates to CATWDRRAYYKKLF.

With respect to this clone: It differs at one base from a far larger clone, so likely a read error. Other nucleotide sequences from this sample produce the same CDR3. The chain recombines TRGV9 with TRGJP. TCRdb carries no J gene annotation; the J gene was assigned here by matching the DNA with germline. The CDR3 covers 18 residues. The V gene end was trimmed by 0 bases and the J gene end by 6 bases; junction bases not matched to a gene: 8. Germline CDR1 GITISATS, CDR2 ISYDGTV (reference sequence). CDR3 sequence: CALWEVRRGELGKKIKVF. DNA of the CDR3: TGTGCCTTGTGGGAGGTGAGGAGAGGAGAGTTGGGCAAAAAAATCAAGGTATTT.

This clone was counted a few times. TCRdb records a much larger clone's protein for this DNA, with a difference at residue 5 that likely arises from a read error; the protein given is the translation of the DNA. The chain combines TRGV9 with TRGJP. In the absence of a J gene in TCRdb, the DNA was matched to germline to assign it here. From germline, CDR1 is GITISATS and CDR2 ISYDGTV (reference sequence). The CDR3 sequence is 15 residues long. Unmatched junction bases numbered 5, after V lost 6 bases and J lost 6 bases. The CDR3 sequence: CALWPLELGKKIKVF. CDR3 coding DNA: TGTGCCTTGTGGCCATTAGAGTTGGGCAAAAAAATCAAGGTATTT.

This clone was seen a handful of times. The TCRdb record carries a much larger clone's protein, which differs from this DNA's translation at residue 11; a read error is the likely cause, and the protein listed here is the DNA translation. This rearrangement joins TRGV8 to TRGJP1. TCRdb offers no J gene call, so here the DNA was matched to germline to obtain one. CDR1 and CDR2 (germline): VENAVY, YDSYNSRV. The CDR3 has 14 residues. CDR3: CATWDIGTGWLKIF. For the CDR3, the DNA is TGTGCCACCTGGGATATTGGCACTGGTTGGCTCAAGATATTT.

This clone was seen at least ten times. TCRdb assigns this DNA the protein of a much larger clone, which departs from its translation at residue 9; this likely reflects a read error, and the protein shown comes from translating the DNA. This chain joins TRGV9 and TRGJP. TCRdb does not report a J gene; here it was assigned by matching the DNA to germline references. This CDR3 is built from 17 residues. CDR1 and CDR2 (germline): GITISATS, ISYDGTV (reference sequence). The CDR3 reads CALWEVLQGLGKKIKVF. The CDR3 coding sequence is TGTGCCTTGTGGGAGGTCCTCCAAGGGTTGGGCAAAAAAATCAAGGTATTT.

This clone has a count of ten or more. The chain employs TRGV9 and TRGJ1 or TRGJ2. The CDR3 contains 14 residues. The V and J ends lost 0 bases and 6 bases, in that order; junction bases with no gene match: 8. Germline V gives CDR1 GITISATS, CDR2 ISYDGTV (reference sequence). Here the CDR3 reads CALWEVRGGYKKLF. The CDR3 DNA sequence: TGTGCCTTGTGGGAGGTGCGGGGTGGTTATAAGAAACTCTTT.

This clone was counted ten times or more. The translation of this DNA and the TCRdb protein of a much larger clone differ at residue 2, probably owing to a read error; the protein shown here is translated from the DNA. This chain links TRGV2 with TRGJ1 or TRGJ2. TCRdb gives no J gene; it was assigned here by matching the DNA to germline. Germline CDR1 EGSNGY, CDR2 YDSYNSKV. This CDR3 is built from 12 residues. The CDR3 DNA reads as TGTACCACCTGGGACGTACGCTCCAAGAAACTCTTT. The encoded protein is CTTWDVRSKKLF.

For this clone: A read error is the likely source, as a far larger clone sits one nucleotide away. No DNA is shown, since the ends of the CDR3 on it are uncertain; the CDR3 is the one TCRdb lists. The same CDR3 arises from other DNA sequences in this sample as well. CDR3 loop: CATWDRRRIIRNSLAVEQHWLSQVSIGRIQHF. The V gene reported is TRGV5; the J gene is uncalled. Ends included, the CDR3 has 32 residues. From germline, CDR1 is VINAFY and CDR2 YDVSNSKD.

Concerning this clone itself: TCRdb's protein for this DNA is that of a much larger clone and differs from the translation at residue 9, likely a read error; the protein shown is the DNA translation. Here the CDR3 reads CALWEGKQKLGKKIKVF. The DNA of the CDR3 is TGTGCCTTGTGGGAAGGAAAACAAAAGTTGGGCAAAAAAATCAAGGTATTT. The V call is TRGV9, the J call TRGJP. The J gene, not given by TCRdb, was assigned here from a germline match of the nucleotide sequence. Germline trimming cut 4 bases from V and 8 bases from J; bases unmatched to any gene: 11. The CDR3 has 17 amino acids. Germline CDR1 and CDR2: GITISATS and ISYDGTV (reference sequence).